This T cell receptor beta chain was recorded in a study of post-analysis software for immune sequencing data. Overall study: Relapsing-remitting, secondary progressive and progressive-relapsing multiple sclerosis were all included among the disease courses. The study, taken as a whole, reports: Significantly decreased normalized Chao1 diversity was recorded for multiple sclerosis patients relative to controls. The F measure placed samples prepared in the same batch into strongly shared clusters.

Sequencing libraries made from TCR beta cDNA carried unique molecular identifiers. With roughly 0.9 to 10 million T cells as the source, a few hundred thousand cDNA molecules resulted. TCRdb passed the PCR reads through MiXCR, listing each CDR3 protein once. The table lists around 710,000 distinct CDR3 sequences, about 43% of them singletons. Note on this clonotype: Its antigen is undetermined.

This clonotype was sampled from a girl between 10 and 17 years old with multiple sclerosis. Sequencing input: blood.

CDR3 loop: CASSLVSPYEQYF. CDR3 bases: TGTGCCAGCAGCTTAGTATCTCCCTACGAGCAGTACTTC. The chain couples TRBV11-1 to TRBJ2-5; D unresolved. TRBJ2-7 explains the end of the DNA better; the J call may be wrong. The CDR3 extends over 13 amino acids. The V gene's germline CDR1 is SGHAT and CDR2 FQDESV (reference sequence).